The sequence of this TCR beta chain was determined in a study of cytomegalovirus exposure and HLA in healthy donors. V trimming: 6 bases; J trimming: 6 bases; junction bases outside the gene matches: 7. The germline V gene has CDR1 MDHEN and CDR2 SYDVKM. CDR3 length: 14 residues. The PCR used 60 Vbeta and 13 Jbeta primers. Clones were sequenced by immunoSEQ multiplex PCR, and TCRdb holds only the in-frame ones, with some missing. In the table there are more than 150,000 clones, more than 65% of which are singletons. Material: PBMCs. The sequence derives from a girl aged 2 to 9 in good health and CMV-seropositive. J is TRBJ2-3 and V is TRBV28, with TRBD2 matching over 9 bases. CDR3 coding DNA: TGTGCCAGCAGGTTCGTTAGCGGGAGTGATACGCAGTATTTT. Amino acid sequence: CASRFVSGSDTQYF.